This T cell receptor (beta chain) was captured by sequencing in a study of blood T cell repertoires in COVID-19. Study-level information: The United States, Italy and Spain provided the acute and convalescent COVID-19 samples. In each case, the material was cDNA or gDNA derived from T cells, B-cell-depleted T cells, or PBMCs.

Original methodology: Amplification of reference gene primers provided the estimated nucleated cell counts. This table comes from immunoSEQ multiplex PCR, and its TCRdb copy is limited to in-frame clones, with some not included. V and J calls and clone size follow that table, whereas D and trimming were derived from the DNA. The data hold 150,000 or so clones, with about 91% observed a single time. V was trimmed by 6 bases and J by 4 bases, leaving 16 bases between them. The germline CDR1 and CDR2 sequences are SGHRS and YFSETQ. CDR3 length equals 14 residues. Sample: peripheral blood. The receptor was isolated from a man aged 50-59 years with acute or convalescent COVID-19. The chain employs TRBV5-1 and TRBJ1-2; a possible D gene is TRBD1 (6 bases). The CDR3 spells CASTLSVQGYGYTF. In DNA, the CDR3 is TGCGCCAGCACCCTCTCGGTACAGGGCTATGGCTACACCTTC.